This T cell receptor beta chain was identified in a study of cytomegalovirus exposure and HLA in healthy donors. CDR1 is MGHRA and CDR2 is YSYEKL in the germline V gene. V was trimmed by 2 bases and J by 8 bases, leaving 24 bases between them. The CDR3 contains 18 residues. The donors belonged to the 120-subject validation cohort, separate from the 666-subject first cohort. Clones were sequenced by immunoSEQ multiplex PCR, and TCRdb holds only the in-frame ones, with some missing. The top ten clones hold over 0.8% of a sample with a few hundred thousand clones, 80% to 90% of them seen once. The receptor's source is a woman between 18 and 29 years old in good health and CMV-seronegative. Sequencing was carried out using PBMCs. The rearrangement uses TRBV4-1 and TRBJ1-4; D might be TRBD1 (5 bases). This CDR3 is CASSQFSGGGRSPEKLFF. The CDR3 DNA follows: TGCGCCAGCAGCCAATTTAGCGGGGGGGGAAGATCACCCGAAAAACTGTTTTTT.